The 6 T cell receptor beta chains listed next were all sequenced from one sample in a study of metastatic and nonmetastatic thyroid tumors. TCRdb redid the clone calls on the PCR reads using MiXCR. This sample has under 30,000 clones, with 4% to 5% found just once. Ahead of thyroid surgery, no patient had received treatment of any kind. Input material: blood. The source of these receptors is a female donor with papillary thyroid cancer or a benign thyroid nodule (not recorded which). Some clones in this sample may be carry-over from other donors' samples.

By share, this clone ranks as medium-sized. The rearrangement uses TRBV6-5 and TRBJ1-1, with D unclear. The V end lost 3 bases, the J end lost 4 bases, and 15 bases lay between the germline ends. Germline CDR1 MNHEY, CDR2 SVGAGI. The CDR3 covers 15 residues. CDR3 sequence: CASSYRGAWGTEAFF. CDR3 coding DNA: TGTGCCAGCAGTTATCGAGGCGCCTGGGGCACTGAAGCTTTCTTT.

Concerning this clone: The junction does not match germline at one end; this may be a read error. CDR3 coding DNA: TGTGCCAGCAGATTATGGGGACAGGGGACAGGGAAGCTGTTTTTT. Its protein is CASRLWGQGTGKLFF. The rearrangement joins TRBV27 to TRBJ2-2, with 10 nucleotides matching TRBD1. This CDR3 is built from 15 residues. CDR1 MNHEY and CDR2 SMNVEV come from the germline V gene (reference sequence).

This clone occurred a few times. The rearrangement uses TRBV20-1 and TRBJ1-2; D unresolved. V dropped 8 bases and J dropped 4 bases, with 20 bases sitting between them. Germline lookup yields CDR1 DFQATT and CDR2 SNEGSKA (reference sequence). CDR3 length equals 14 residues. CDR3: CSSPRPDMAYGYTF. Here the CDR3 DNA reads TGCAGTTCCCCTCGGCCCGACATGGCCTATGGCTACACCTTC.

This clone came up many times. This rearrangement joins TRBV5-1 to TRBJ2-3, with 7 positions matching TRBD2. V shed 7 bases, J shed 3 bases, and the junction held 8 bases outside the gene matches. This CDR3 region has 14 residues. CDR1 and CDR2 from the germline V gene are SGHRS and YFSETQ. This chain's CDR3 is CASALRGGTDTQYF. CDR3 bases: TGCGCCAGCGCCCTTAGGGGAGGGACAGATACGCAGTATTTT.

The CDR3: CASSSTASYGYTF. For the CDR3, the DNA is TGTGCCAGCAGTTCGACCGCCAGCTATGGCTACACCTTC. J is TRBJ1-2 and V is TRBV6-5; D not certain. The CDR3 has 13 amino acids. CDR1 MNHEY and CDR2 SVGAGI come from the germline V gene. Trimming left V 4 bases short and J 4 bases short, with 10 bases between.

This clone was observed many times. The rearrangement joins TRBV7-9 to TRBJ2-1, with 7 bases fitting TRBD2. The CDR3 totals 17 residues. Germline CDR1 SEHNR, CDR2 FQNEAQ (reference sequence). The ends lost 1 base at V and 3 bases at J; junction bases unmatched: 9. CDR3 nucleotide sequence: TGTGCCAGCAGCTTAGTATCCCGGGGGAGGGTCTACAATGAGCAGTTCTTC. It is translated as CASSLVSRGRVYNEQFF.